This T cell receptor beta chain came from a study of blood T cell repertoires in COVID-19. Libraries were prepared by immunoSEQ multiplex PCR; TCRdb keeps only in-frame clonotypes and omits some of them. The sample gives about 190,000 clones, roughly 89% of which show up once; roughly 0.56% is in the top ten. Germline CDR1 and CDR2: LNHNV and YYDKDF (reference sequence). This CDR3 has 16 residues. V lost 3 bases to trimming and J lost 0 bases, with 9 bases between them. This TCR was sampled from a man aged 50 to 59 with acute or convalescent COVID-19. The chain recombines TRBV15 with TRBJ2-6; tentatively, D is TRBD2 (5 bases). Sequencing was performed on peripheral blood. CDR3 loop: CATSSPGSSGANVLTF. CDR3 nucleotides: TGTGCCACCAGCAGCCCGGGGAGCTCTGGGGCCAACGTCCTGACTTTC.